This T cell receptor beta chain comes out of a study of cytomegalovirus exposure and HLA in healthy donors. Data came from immunoSEQ multiplex PCR; TCRdb stores just in-frame clones and leaves some out. The data contain 71,000 or so clones, 85% to 95% of them seen just once; the ten biggest clones take up about 1.4%. About this clone: Antigen unknown.

Trimming shortened V by 4 bases and J by 5 bases, and 15 bases separated the two germline ends. Per germline, CDR1 SNHLY and CDR2 FYNNEI. The CDR3 runs to 15 residues. Study results and limitations: A few of the chains that were CMV-associated were confirmed in vitro to be specific for CMV antigens. The tendency of first-cohort TCR clusters to co-occur in the 110 or so validation repertoires emerged from a later analysis. The study found most TCR sequences rare, yet found some public TCRs in many donors. The study flagged 150 to 200 TCR beta chains as cytomegalovirus-associated.

The chain uses TRBV2 and TRBJ1-5; D is uncertain. The sequence was collected from a young man in good health and CMV-seropositive. The sample comprised PBMCs. Written as DNA, the CDR3 is TGTGCCAGCAGTGCGTATATTGGCATCGATCAGCCCCAGCATTTT. Its protein is CASSAYIGIDQPQHF.